The present TCR beta chain was sequenced within a study of cytomegalovirus exposure and HLA in healthy donors. The study, taken as a whole, reports: Published work reported that the classifier diagnosed cytomegalovirus status with high specificity and sensitivity. Cytomegalovirus-associated status was assigned to about 180 TCR beta chains.

The donors were part of the validation cohort of 120 subjects. That cohort was separate from the first cohort, which comprised about 730 subjects. Germline CDR1 reads SGHTS; CDR2 reads YDEGEE. J lost 4 bases, V lost 4 bases, and 4 bases had no gene match. The CDR3 is 14 residues long. Method: immunoSEQ multiplex PCR; TCRdb's copy keeps in-frame clones and lacks some. Of more than 85,000 clones listed, around nine tenths were seen once; the top ten hold 1.4%. Of note for this clone: Its antigen is unknown.

This chain uses TRBV5-8 with TRBJ1-2; 10 nucleotides match TRBD1. This clonotype was sampled from a woman aged 25 to 45 in good health and CMV-seropositive. Sample: PBMCs. The CDR3 bases are TGTGCCAGCAGCCGGACAGGGGGATTCTATGGCTACACCTTC. It codes for CASSRTGGFYGYTF.